These 13 T cell receptor beta chains originate from one sample sequenced in a study of Graves' ophthalmopathy and Graves' hyperthyroidism. As the template, RNA transcripts were used to amplify TCR beta CDR3 regions. Second-round multiplex PCR came after first-round RT-PCR with HTBI primers. From the multiplex PCR reads, TCRdb called clonotypes with MiXCR, one entry per CDR3 protein. The data contain approximately 540,000 distinct CDR3 sequences, under 45% of them seen just once; the ten biggest clones take up about 4.2%. Material for sequencing was peripheral blood or thyroid tissue (not recorded which). The receptors originated from an adult man with Graves' hyperthyroidism.

The gene calls are TRBV7-9 and TRBJ2-7; 8 positions agree with TRBD1. The CDR3 consists of 16 residues. V lost 2 bases to trimming and J lost 2 bases; unmatched junction nucleotides: 8. The germline CDR1 and CDR2 sequences are SEHNR and FQNEAQ (reference sequence). CDR3 bases: TGTGCCAGCAGCTTACCCGCCGGGACAGGAGCCTACGAGCAGTACTTC. This sequence encodes CASSLPAGTGAYEQYF.

Turning to this clonotype: A read error is likely, as this CDR3 ends without the conserved phenylalanine or tryptophan. The chain carries TRBV24-1 and TRBJ1-5; tentative D call: TRBD1 (5 bases). Germline V gene sequence: CDR1 KGHDR, CDR2 SFDVKD. The CDR3 loop spans 15 amino acids. Trimming removed 3 bases from V and 7 bases from J, with 15 bases in between. CDR3 nucleotide sequence: TGTGCCACCAGTGATCCCAACGGGGGGGACCAGCCCCAGCATTCT. It translates to CATSDPNGGDQPQHS.

The rearrangement uses TRBV19 and TRBJ2-3, with 7 nucleotides matching TRBD2. Germline CDR1 and CDR2: LNHDA and SQIVND (reference sequence). This CDR3 region has 13 residues. The V and J ends lost 9 bases and 2 bases, in that order; junction bases with no gene match: 5. DNA of the CDR3: TGTGCCAGCGGGAAGCGGGACACAGATACGCAGTATTTT. It translates to CASGKRDTDTQYF.

This clonotype was observed at least ten times. The chain couples TRBV5-8 to TRBJ1-6, with D perhaps TRBD1 (6 bases). V lost 4 bases to trimming and J lost 4 bases, with 9 bases between them. This CDR3 comprises 14 residues. Per germline, CDR1 SGHTS and CDR2 YDEGEE. CDR3 DNA sequence: TGTGCCAGCAGCAACAGGGAGTATAATTCACCCCTCCACTTT. Its protein is CASSNREYNSPLHF.

Comment on this clonotype: One junction end disagrees with the germline gene, perhaps due to a read error. Written as DNA, the CDR3 is TGTGCCACCAGTGGGGATGATAACGGGAGCTCAGGCGGGGAGCTGTTTTTT. Translation gives CATSGDDNGSSGGELFF. The chain has TRBV10-3 and TRBJ2-2, with D perhaps TRBD2 (6 bases). This CDR3 is built from 17 residues. CDR1 and CDR2 from the germline V gene are ENHRY and SYGVKD.

This clonotype came up many times. This chain's CDR3 is CASSRDGYEQYF. DNA of the CDR3: TGTGCCAGCAGCCGGGACGGCTACGAGCAGTACTTC. This chain joins TRBV2 and TRBJ2-7; D is tentatively TRBD1 or TRBD2 (5 bases each). The CDR3 loop spans 12 amino acids. V dropped 6 bases and J dropped 3 bases, with 9 bases sitting between them. Germline CDR1 SNHLY, CDR2 FYNNEI. Full variable domain (outside the CDR3, taken from reference TRBV2 and TRBJ2-7): EPEVTQTPSHQVTQMGQEVILRCVPISNHLYFYWYRQILGQKVEFLVSFYNNEISEKSEIFDDQFSVERPDGSNFTLKIRSTKLEDSAMYFCASSRDGYEQYFGPGTRLTVT.

This clonotype was observed at least ten times. The chain uses TRBV20-1 and TRBJ2-7; no firm D call. This CDR3 is 12 amino acids long. V was pared by 1 base and J by 4 bases, with 8 bases between. Germline loops: CDR1 DFQATT, CDR2 SNEGSKA (reference sequence). The CDR3 DNA reads TGCAGTGCTAGAGTCTGGGGTTACGAGCAGTACTTC. Translated: CSARVWGYEQYF.

The chain couples TRBV6-2 or TRBV6-3 to TRBJ2-5; tentative D call: TRBD1 (6 bases). The V and J ends lost 0 bases and 9 bases respectively, with 14 bases between them. This CDR3 has 14 amino acids. Germline V gene sequence: CDR1 MNHEY, CDR2 SVGEGT. Here the CDR3 reads CASSYSQGEVAQYF. CDR3 bases: TGTGCCAGCAGTTACTCACAGGGAGAGGTGGCCCAGTACTTC.

The table lists this clonotype with many counts. The rearrangement joins TRBV29-1 to TRBJ2-2, with TRBD1 as a possible D gene (6 bases). The germline CDR1 and CDR2 sequences are SQVTM and ANQGSEA. V gave up 3 bases and J gave up 5 bases, with 13 bases separating them. This CDR3 spans 14 amino acids. CDR3 residues: CSVETGRTTGELFF. In DNA, the CDR3 is TGCAGCGTTGAGACAGGACGAACTACCGGGGAGCTGTTTTTT.

This clonotype has at least ten counts. The CDR3 protein is CASSLGRLLYGYTF. CDR3 nucleotides: TGTGCCAGCAGCCTGGGACGGCTCCTCTATGGCTACACCTTC. The chain is built from TRBV5-6 and TRBJ1-2; D may be TRBD1 (5 bases). Trimming removed 4 bases from V and 4 bases from J, with 14 bases in between. Germline CDR1 SGHDT, CDR2 YYEEEE. The CDR3 covers 14 residues. The complete variable domain, with remaining parts taken from reference TRBV5-6 and TRBJ1-2, reads DAGVTQSPTHLIKTRGQQVTLRCSPKSGHDTVSWYQQALGQGPQFIFQYYEEEERQRGNFPDRFSGHQFPNYSSELNVNALLLGDSALYLCASSLGRLLYGYTFGSGTRLTVV.

This clonotype occurred many times. The chain recombines TRBV10-2 with TRBJ2-7; D assignment may be TRBD1 or TRBD2 (5 bases each). Trimming took 1 base from V and 7 from J, leaving 17 bases between them. CDR3 length: 15 amino acids. The germline V gene encodes CDR1 WSHSY and CDR2 SAAADI. CDR3 residues: CASSEWRQSGGEQYF. In nucleotides, the CDR3 is TGCGCCAGCAGTGAGTGGCGCCAATCTGGGGGTGAGCAGTACTTC.

The rearrangement links TRBV2 to TRBJ1-2; 9 nucleotides line up with TRBD1. The CDR3 contains 14 residues. Germline CDR1 and CDR2: SNHLY and FYNNEI. Trimming took 4 bases from V and 7 from J; bases not matched to a gene: 7. DNA of the CDR3: TGTGCCAGCAGTGTAGACAGGGGGGTCGTTGGCTACACCTTC. Amino acid sequence: CASSVDRGVVGYTF.

As for this clonotype: This clone may be a read error of a much larger clone one base away. V and J are TRBV19 and TRBJ2-7, with TRBD2 matching 8 bases. Germline CDR1 LNHDA, CDR2 SQIVND (reference sequence). This CDR3 has 15 amino acids. The CDR3 spells CAGRKLAVSSYEQYF. CDR3 coding DNA: TGTGCCGGTAGAAAACTAGCGGTCAGCTCCTACGAGCAGTACTTC.